The 13 T cell receptor beta chains listed next were all sequenced from one sample in a study of CD8+CD57+ T cells in acquired aplastic anemia. Patients chosen for sequencing had shown CD8+CD57+ cell expansion by flow cytometry. Profiling of TCR beta VDJ combinations and CDR3 sequences used genomic DNA as template. TCRdb used MiXCR to reprocess the reads, holding one entry per CDR3 protein. The data show 150,000 to 170,000 distinct CDR3 sequences, just over 50% seen once. The material sequenced was sorted CD4+, CD8+, or CD8+CD57+ T cells (not recorded which) from PBMCs. Receptors were obtained from a human donor with aplastic anemia.

V usage is TRBV7-3 and J usage is TRBJ2-1; D is undetermined. This CDR3 is built from 14 residues. Germline V gene sequence: CDR1 SGHTA, CDR2 FQGTGA. V lost 2 bases and J 8 bases, leaving 13 bases between the germline ends. The CDR3 loop reads CASSLGSAVHEQFF. CDR3 DNA: TGTGCCAGCAGCTTAGGGTCGGCAGTGCATGAGCAGTTCTTC. Full variable domain (rest looked up from reference TRBV7-3 and TRBJ2-1): GAGVSQTPSNKVTEKGKYVELRCDPISGHTALYWYRQSLGQGPEFLIYFQGTGAADDSGLPNDRFFAVRPEGSVSTLKIQRTERGDSAVYLCASSLGSAVHEQFFGPGTRLTVL.

V is TRBV19 and J is TRBJ2-7; 7 bases map to TRBD1. V gave up 6 bases and J gave up 5 bases; unmatched junction bases: 13. There are 15 residues in the CDR3. CDR1 LNHDA and CDR2 SQIVND come from the germline V gene (reference sequence). The CDR3 coding sequence is TGTGCCAGTAGCCTCACGGTTGACAGGGCCCACGAGCAGTACTTC. Amino acids: CASSLTVDRAHEQYF.

Ten or more counts support this clonotype. This rearrangement joins TRBV6-5 to TRBJ2-1; tentative D call: TRBD1 (6 bases). With 6 bases removed from V and 9 bases from J, the gap between germline ends came to 12 bases. This CDR3 comprises 12 residues. CDR1 and CDR2 from the germline V gene are MNHEY and SVGAGI. The CDR3 sequence is CASSPQGSEQFF. The CDR3 region has the DNA TGTGCCAGCAGCCCGCAGGGGAGTGAGCAGTTCTTC.

The rearrangement uses TRBV12-5 and TRBJ1-1; TRBD1 aligns across 7 bases. Germline CDR1 reads LGHNT; CDR2 reads FRNRAP. This CDR3 contains 15 residues. The V segment lost 0 bases and the J segment 7 bases; nucleotides outside the gene matches: 8. CDR3 nucleotide sequence: TGTGCTAGTGGTTTGGTTGGTACAGGGGCTGTTGAAGCTTTCTTT. Its protein product is CASGLVGTGAVEAFF. The variable domain in full, with the rest retrieved from reference TRBV12-5 and TRBJ1-1, is DARVTQTPRHKVTEMGQEVTMRCQPILGHNTVFWYRQTMMQGLELLAYFRNRAPLDDSGMPKDRFSAEMPDATLATLKIQPSEPRDSAVYFCASGLVGTGAVEAFFGQGTRLTVV.

The chain couples TRBV11-1 to TRBJ2-3; 10 bases are a match to TRBD1. In germline, CDR1 is SGHAT, CDR2 FQDESV (reference sequence). This CDR3 contains 15 residues. J lost 4 bases, V lost 1 base, and 2 bases had no gene match. CDR3 DNA: TGTGCCAGCAGCTTAGACGACAGGGGGCCAGATACGCAGTATTTT. Its protein is CASSLDDRGPDTQYF.

This clonotype showed up many times. V usage is TRBV9 and J usage is TRBJ2-1; the D gene is possibly TRBD1 (6 bases). The CDR3 is 12 amino acids. Germline values: CDR1 SGDLS, CDR2 YYNGEE. V lost 3 bases and J 16 bases, leaving 17 bases between the germline ends. CDR3 in DNA: TGTGCCAGCAGCGACGACAGGAACCACCGTTTCTTC. Its translation: CASSDDRNHRFF.

This clonotype was detected many times. This chain links TRBV12-3 or TRBV12-4 with TRBJ2-7; 15 bases match TRBD2. CDR3 length equals 16 residues. The junction had 6 bases not matched to a gene; V was cut back by 4 bases and J by 5 bases. The CDR3 DNA sequence: TGTGCCAGCAGTTCAAGGACTAGCGGGGGGGGCGACGAGCAGTACTTC. Protein: CASSSRTSGGGDEQYF.

In this sample, this clonotype turned up a few times. This chain links TRBV2 with TRBJ1-6; a weak D match, TRBD1 (5 bases). CDR3 length: 15 amino acids. Germline V lookup: CDR1 SNHLY, CDR2 FYNNEI. Trimming removed 8 bases at V and 4 bases at J, with 15 bases between. The CDR3 spells CASARGALYNSPLHF. Written as DNA, the CDR3 is TGTGCCAGCGCCCGAGGGGCCTTGTATAATTCACCCCTCCACTTT.

This clonotype has just a few counts. The rearrangement links TRBV2 to TRBJ2-6; no reliable D call. V lost 9 bases, J lost 0 bases, and 6 bases lay in between. Germline-derived CDR1 and CDR2 are SNHLY and FYNNEI. The CDR3 is made up of 13 amino acids. The CDR3 sequence is CARTFSGANVLTF. The CDR3 nucleotides are TGTGCCAGAACCTTCTCTGGGGCCAACGTCCTGACTTTC.

The rearrangement links TRBV24-1 to TRBJ1-6; D is ambiguous. CDR3 length: 17 amino acids. The germline gives CDR1 KGHDR, CDR2 SFDVKD. Trimming removed 0 bases at V and 10 bases at J, with 18 bases between. The CDR3 nucleotides are TGTGCCACCAGTGATTTGTCCGGCACGGAAGAGTGGTCACCCCTCCACTTT. Residues: CATSDLSGTEEWSPLHF.

Details on this clonotype: A read error may produce the germline difference seen at one junction end. J is TRBJ2-5 and V is TRBV15; D unclear. Germline lookup yields CDR1 LNHNV and CDR2 YYDKDF (reference sequence). The CDR3 totals 14 residues. The DNA of the CDR3 is TGTGCCACCAGCAGAGTAGGTCGCCAAGAGACCCAGCACTTC. Protein product: CATSRVGRQETQHF.

The CDR3 sequence: CSADRGTTEAFF. As DNA, the CDR3 is TGCAGTGCTGATCGTGGTACCACTGAAGCTTTCTTT. The chain employs TRBV20-1 and TRBJ1-1; D is unclear. The germline CDR1 and CDR2 sequences are DFQATT and SNEGSKA (reference sequence). V was pared by 5 bases and J by 4 bases, with 11 bases between. The CDR3 covers 12 residues.

J is TRBJ2-3 and V is TRBV20-1, with TRBD2 matching over 8 bases. The CDR3 has 14 residues. Germline V gene lookup returns CDR1 DFQATT and CDR2 SNEGSKA (reference sequence). J lost 2 bases, V lost 6 bases, and 7 bases had no gene match. CDR3 nucleotide sequence: TGCAGTGCGGGGGTAGCGGGGCTCACAGATACGCAGTATTTT. This gives the protein CSAGVAGLTDTQYF.